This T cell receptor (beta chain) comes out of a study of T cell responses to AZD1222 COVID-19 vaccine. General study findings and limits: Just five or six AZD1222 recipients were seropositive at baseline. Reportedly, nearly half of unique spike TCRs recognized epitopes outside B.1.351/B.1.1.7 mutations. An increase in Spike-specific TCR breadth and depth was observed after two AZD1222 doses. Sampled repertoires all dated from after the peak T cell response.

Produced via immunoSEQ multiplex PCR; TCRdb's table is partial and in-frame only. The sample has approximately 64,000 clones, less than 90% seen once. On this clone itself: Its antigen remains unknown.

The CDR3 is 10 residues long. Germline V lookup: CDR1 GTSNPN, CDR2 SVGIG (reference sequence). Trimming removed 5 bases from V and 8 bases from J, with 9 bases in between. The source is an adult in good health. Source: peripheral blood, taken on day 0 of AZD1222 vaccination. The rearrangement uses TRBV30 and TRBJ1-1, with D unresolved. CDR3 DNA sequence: TGTGCCTGGGGCGGTTTGGAAGCTTTCTTT. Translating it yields CAWGGLEAFF.